The 25 T cell receptor beta chains presented below share a single source sample, sequenced in a study of T cells in Graves' hyperthyroidism and ophthalmopathy. TCR beta CDR3 sequences were amplified from RNA transcripts. TCR CDR3 regions were first amplified by RT-PCR with HTBI primers. Using its own MiXCR run on the multiplex PCR reads, TCRdb lists one record per CDR3 protein. This table has over 400,000 distinct CDR3 sequences, 20% to 25% appearing once. The sequenced sample consisted of blood. The receptor source for this set is a woman aged 70-85 years with Graves' ophthalmopathy.

The genes are TRBV29-1 and TRBJ2-1; TRBD2 might be the D (6 bases). The CDR3 length is 12 residues. The V end was cut by 3 bases, the J end by 10 bases, with 13 bases between. The germline V gene encodes CDR1 SQVTM and CDR2 ANQGSEA. In DNA, the CDR3 is TGCAGCGTTGACGGCGGGATGGGAGAGCAGTTCTTC. Amino acid sequence: CSVDGGMGEQFF.

This clonotype has at least ten counts. The rearrangement uses TRBV29-1 and TRBJ1-1; perhaps TRBD1 as D (5 bases). Trimming took off 4 bases at V and 4 bases at J, with 10 bases between the two ends. The germline CDR1 and CDR2 sequences are SQVTM and ANQGSEA. This CDR3 is built from 12 residues. CDR3 loop: CSVVTGGTEAFF. The DNA of the CDR3 is TGCAGCGTTGTAACAGGAGGCACTGAAGCTTTCTTT.

This clonotype showed up just a few times. The CDR3 coding sequence is TGCAGTGCTAGAGGGGGGACAGTCACCGGGGAGCTGTTTTTT. Protein product: CSARGGTVTGELFF. The rearrangement joins TRBV20-1 to TRBJ2-2; 7 bases align to TRBD1. CDR1 and CDR2 from the germline V gene are DFQATT and SNEGSKA (reference sequence). J was trimmed by 4 bases and V by 1 base; bases with no gene match: 3. The CDR3 contains 14 residues.

V is TRBV7-2 and J is TRBJ2-7; 8 bases map to TRBD2. The V gene's germline CDR1 is SGHTA and CDR2 FQGNSA. The V gene end was trimmed by 6 bases and the J gene end by 7 bases; junction bases not matched to a gene: 17. This CDR3 region has 16 residues. The chain's CDR3 is CASSLVPGLTGGEQYF. DNA of the CDR3: TGTGCCAGCAGTCTAGTCCCGGGACTAACGGGAGGGGAGCAGTACTTC.

The sample holds a few counts of this clonotype. This CDR3 reads CSARDLGDFDYEQYF. CDR3 nucleotides: TGCAGTGCTAGAGATCTAGGAGACTTCGACTACGAGCAGTACTTC. The rearrangement links TRBV20-1 to TRBJ2-7, with unresolved D. V gave up 0 bases and J gave up 3 bases, with 15 bases separating them. Germline V gives CDR1 DFQATT, CDR2 SNEGSKA (reference sequence). CDR3 size: 15 residues.

This clonotype has a handful of counts. The chain joins TRBV6-1 to TRBJ2-6; D not certain. There are 12 residues in the CDR3. From germline, CDR1 is MNHNS and CDR2 SASEGT. V was clipped by 8 bases and J by 2 bases, with 4 bases between them. CDR3: CASGPGANVLTF. DNA for the CDR3: TGTGCCAGCGGCCCTGGGGCCAACGTCCTGACTTTC.

This chain joins TRBV20-1 and TRBJ2-7; D remains unclear. Germline loops: CDR1 DFQATT, CDR2 SNEGSKA (reference sequence). The CDR3 is 11 amino acids. Trimming left V 6 bases short and J 2 bases short, with 8 bases between. CDR3 bases: TGCAGTGCCTCGGCAGCCTACGAGCAGTACTTC. Its translation: CSASAAYEQYF.

J is TRBJ2-2 and V is TRBV6-2 or TRBV6-3; possibly TRBD1 for D (6 bases). From germline, CDR1 is MNHEY and CDR2 SVGEGT. Trimming pared 5 bases from V and 14 bases from J, leaving 12 bases between. The CDR3 loop spans 11 amino acids. The CDR3 nucleotides read TGTGCCAGCAGTCGGGACACCTTTCTGTTTTTT. As protein: CASSRDTFLFF.

This clonotype has only a few counts. The chain carries TRBV30 and TRBJ1-1, with D perhaps matching TRBD1 (5 bases). This CDR3 contains 12 residues. Germline V gene lookup returns CDR1 GTSNPN and CDR2 SVGIG (reference sequence). The germline V and J ends were trimmed by 7 bases and 5 bases, with 14 bases remaining between them. CDR3 sequence: CAYGGGRTEAFF. CDR3 in DNA: TGTGCCTACGGGGGAGGGAGGACTGAAGCTTTCTTT. The full variable domain, with the rest looked up from reference TRBV30 and TRBJ1-1, is SQTIHQWPATLVQPVGSPLSLECTVEGTSNPNLYWYRQAAGRGLQLLFYSVGIGQISSEVPQNLSASRPQDRQFILSSKKLLLSDSGFYLCAYGGGRTEAFFGQGTRLTVV.

This clonotype was picked up many times. This chain connects TRBV6-1 to TRBJ2-1, with D tentatively TRBD2 (5 bases). There are 17 residues in the CDR3. Trimming stripped 0 bases from V and 9 bases from J, with 21 bases between. CDR1 and CDR2 (germline): MNHNS, SASEGT. The CDR3 nucleotides are TGTGCCAGCAGTGAAGCGCTTTCCGGGGTTGGTGCTGGTGAGCAGTTCTTC. This codes for CASSEALSGVGAGEQFF.

This clonotype showed up just a few times. This rearrangement joins TRBV19 to TRBJ2-6, with 8 bases fitting TRBD1. This CDR3 spans 18 amino acids. Germline V CDR1 and CDR2: LNHDA, SQIVND (reference sequence). V shed 7 bases, J shed 2 bases, and the junction held 13 bases outside the gene matches. CDR3 nucleotides: TGTGCCAGTACTTCCAGGACAGGGTCTGTAGCTGGGGCCAACGTCCTGACTTTC. The encoded protein is CASTSRTGSVAGANVLTF.

This clonotype was seen at least ten times. This chain connects TRBV12-3 or TRBV12-4 to TRBJ2-1; tentatively, D is TRBD1 (6 bases). Trimming shortened V by 8 bases and J by 8 bases, and 16 bases separated the two germline ends. The CDR3 is 13 residues long. For the CDR3, the DNA is TGTGCCAGCGGAATCGACAGGAAGGATGAGCAGTTCTTC. It yields the protein CASGIDRKDEQFF.

This clonotype was seen repeatedly, ten times or more. The chain combines TRBV11-2 with TRBJ2-1, with unresolved D. Trimming stripped 8 bases from V and 1 base from J, with 12 bases between. Germline CDR1 is SGHAT and CDR2 is FQNNGV. This CDR3 is 14 amino acids long. The CDR3 is CASGALRSYNEQFF. The DNA of the CDR3 is TGTGCCAGCGGCGCTCTCAGGTCCTACAATGAGCAGTTCTTC.

The chain employs TRBV24-1 and TRBJ1-6, with D unresolved. Germline loops: CDR1 KGHDR, CDR2 SFDVKD. Trimming left V 5 bases short and J 3 bases short, with 4 bases between. The CDR3 covers 13 residues. The CDR3 protein is CATSADYNSPLHF. The CDR3 coding sequence is TGTGCCACCAGTGCCGACTATAATTCACCCCTCCACTTT.

This clonotype showed up many times. The chain couples TRBV11-2 to TRBJ2-7; 9 nucleotides match TRBD2. The CDR3 covers 15 residues. Trimming removed 4 bases from V and 4 bases from J; junction bases left unmatched: 8. CDR1 and CDR2 (germline): SGHAT, FQNNGV. As DNA, the CDR3 is TGTGCCAGCAGCTCCCTAAGCGGGAGGAATTACGAGCAGTACTTC. This translates into CASSSLSGRNYEQYF.

This clonotype was found a few times. The V and J genes are TRBV5-1 and TRBJ2-1; either TRBD1 or TRBD2 may fit D (7 bases each). The germline gives CDR1 SGHRS, CDR2 YFSETQ. The CDR3 totals 14 residues. V lost 1 base and J lost 8, with 13 bases in between. The CDR3 here is CASSLNRGGDEQFF. In DNA, the CDR3 is TGCGCCAGCAGCTTGAACAGGGGAGGGGATGAGCAGTTCTTC.

This clonotype was detected a few times. This sequence joins TRBV5-5 and TRBJ1-5; perhaps TRBD1 as D (6 bases). Germline V gene lookup returns CDR1 SGHKS and CDR2 YYEKEE (reference sequence). V was shortened by 4 bases and J by 2 bases, with 16 bases between the two germline ends. The CDR3 loop spans 16 amino acids. As DNA, the CDR3 is TGTGCCAGCAGCCCGGGGGCCCCACTTGGCAATCAGCCCCAGCATTTT. Protein product: CASSPGAPLGNQPQHF.

This clonotype has just a few counts. The CDR3 DNA sequence: TGCAGCGTTGAAATGGGGGGCTACGAGCAGTACTTC. As protein: CSVEMGGYEQYF. The chain is built from TRBV29-1 and TRBJ2-7; the D gene is possibly TRBD2 (6 bases). CDR1 and CDR2 (germline): SQVTM, ANQGSEA. The CDR3 is 12 residues long. V was shortened by 2 bases and J by 3 bases, with 8 bases between the two germline ends.

This chain joins TRBV9 and TRBJ2-3; TRBD2 matches at 10 bases. Looked up from germline, CDR1 is SGDLS and CDR2 is YYNGEE. V lost 1 base, J lost 3 bases, and 14 bases stayed unmatched. The CDR3 sequence is 19 residues long. The CDR3 nucleotides are TGTGCCAGCAGCGTATCCCGGACTAGCGGAGCTAGGGAAACAGATACGCAGTATTTT. This encodes CASSVSRTSGARETDTQYF.

This clonotype was observed a handful of times. The chain is built from TRBV24-1 and TRBJ2-7; tentatively, D is TRBD2 (5 bases). The CDR3 has 12 residues. Germline CDR1 and CDR2: KGHDR and SFDVKD. V was cut by 4 bases and J by 2 bases, with 5 bases left in between. CDR3: CATSDGAYEQYF. The CDR3 nucleotides read TGTGCCACCAGTGACGGGGCCTACGAGCAGTACTTC.

This clonotype has a count of ten or more. The DNA for the CDR3 is TGTGCCAGCGCCTTTCACCCGGCCTACGAGCAGTACTTC. Its protein product is CASAFHPAYEQYF. This chain joins TRBV7-9 and TRBJ2-7; the D is unclear. Germline assignment: CDR1 SEHNR and CDR2 FQNEAQ (reference sequence). V lost 8 bases to trimming and J lost 2 bases, with 13 bases between them. The CDR3 length is 13 residues.

This clonotype was counted between two and nine times. V usage is TRBV3-1 and J usage is TRBJ1-1; no clear D gene. Germline lookup yields CDR1 LGHDT and CDR2 YNNKEL (reference sequence). This CDR3 is built from 14 residues. Deletions cut 2 bases from V and 1 base from J, with 8 bases between. CDR3 residues: CASSQLGPNTEAFF. CDR3 nucleotides: TGTGCCAGCAGCCAATTAGGGCCGAACACTGAAGCTTTCTTT.

Of note for this clonotype: The junction departs from the called germline gene at one end, perhaps through a read error. The V and J genes are TRBV7-7 and TRBJ1-1; D perhaps matches TRBD1 (5 bases). The CDR3 is made up of 15 amino acids. Germline loops: CDR1 SSHAT, CDR2 FNYEAQ (reference sequence). CDR3 protein: CASSFTPLGGSEAFF. CDR3 coding DNA: TGTGCTAGCAGCTTCACACCCCTGGGGGGGTCTGAAGCTTTCTTT.

The chain recombines TRBV30 with TRBJ1-2; 7 nucleotides line up with TRBD1. After removal of 2 bases from V and 5 bases from J, the junction contained 2 bases not matched to a gene. Germline V gene lookup returns CDR1 GTSNPN and CDR2 SVGIG (reference sequence). The CDR3 is 12 residues long. The CDR3 region is CAWSPQGYGYTF. The CDR3, as DNA: TGTGCCTGGAGTCCACAGGGGTATGGCTACACCTTC.

The gene calls are TRBV11-3 and TRBJ2-7; D may be TRBD2 (6 bases). Germline CDR1 is SGHNT and CDR2 is YENEEA. This CDR3 is built from 14 residues. Between the trimmed V and J ends, which lost 4 bases and 3 bases, there was a span of 13 bases. This chain's CDR3 is CASSSGGAGYEQYF. The CDR3 bases are TGTGCCAGCAGCTCCGGAGGGGCAGGCTACGAGCAGTACTTC.